This TCR beta chain comes out of a study of PD-1 blockade in classical Hodgkin lymphoma. Regarding the study as a whole: TCR diversity rose significantly by C4D1 in CD4+ but not CD8+ cells.

All patients experienced relapse after autologous stem cell transplantation, and brentuximab vedotin exposure was variable. Sequencing used immunoSEQ multiplex PCR; TCRdb keeps in-frame clones, though not all of them. In the table there are 70,000 to 85,000 clones, more than 85% of which are singletons. To note about this clone: Its target is unknown.

After removal of 0 bases from V and 0 bases from J, the junction contained 4 bases not matched to a gene. Germline V gene sequence: CDR1 KGHSH, CDR2 LQKENI. This CDR3 region has 17 residues. The sample in question was peripheral blood mononuclear cells (PBMCs), obtained at baseline. The V call is TRBV18, the J call TRBJ2-2; 7 bases match TRBD2. The source is a human donor with classical Hodgkin lymphoma. In nucleotides, the CDR3 is TGTGCCAGCTCACCACCGTTGGGGGGGACGAACACCGGGGAGCTGTTTTTT. It translates to CASSPPLGGTNTGELFF.